These 20 T cell receptor beta chains were sequenced from one sample in a study of cytomegalovirus exposure and HLA in healthy donors. Researchers ran the PCR with 60 Vbeta and 13 Jbeta primers. Profiling relied on immunoSEQ multiplex PCR, and the TCRdb table lists in-frame clones only, not all of them. The sample records more than 150,000 clones, approximately 88% being singletons. Sequences were obtained from PBMCs. The receptors shown here come from a woman under 30 in good health and CMV-seronegative.

The rearrangement links TRBV4-1 to TRBJ1-5, with a possible D match to TRBD1 (6 bases). Germline assignment: CDR1 MGHRA and CDR2 YSYEKL. V lost 3 bases to trimming and J lost 5 bases, with 20 bases between them. This CDR3 comprises 17 residues. In nucleotides, the CDR3 is TGCGCCAGCAGCCATGTATCGTCGAGAGGGGGGGATCAGCCCCAGCATTTT. The encoded protein is CASSHVSSRGGDQPQHF.

The rearrangement uses TRBV7-9 and TRBJ2-7, with 8 bases aligning to TRBD2. The CDR3 runs 14 residues. CDR1 and CDR2 from the germline V gene are SEHNR and FQNEAQ (reference sequence). The J segment lost 7 bases and the V segment lost 3 bases, leaving 8 bases of the junction unmatched. The CDR3 region is CASSFSGGPGEQYF. The CDR3 DNA reads TGTGCCAGCAGCTTCAGCGGGGGTCCGGGGGAGCAGTACTTC.

This rearrangement joins TRBV5-4 to TRBJ2-5; perhaps TRBD2 as D (5 bases). The end of the DNA is better explained by TRBJ2-7, so the J call may be wrong. Germline assignment: CDR1 SGHNT and CDR2 YYREEE (reference sequence). The CDR3 runs 14 residues. This chain's CDR3 is CASSSPMRAYEQYF. The CDR3 DNA reads as TGTGCCAGCAGCTCGCCTATGAGGGCCTACGAGCAGTACTTC.

This chain links TRBV5-1 with TRBJ2-7; D perhaps matches TRBD2 (5 bases). Trimming removed 0 bases at V and 2 bases at J, with 12 bases between. The CDR3 is 15 amino acids. CDR1 is SGHRS, CDR2 YFSETQ, per germline. The CDR3 is CASSLVGDPAYEQYF. Here the CDR3 DNA reads TGCGCCAGCAGCTTGGTCGGGGATCCGGCCTACGAGCAGTACTTC.

V is TRBV2 and J is TRBJ1-5; D is possibly TRBD1 (5 bases). The germline gives CDR1 SNHLY, CDR2 FYNNEI. CDR3 length: 14 residues. V was trimmed by 3 bases and J by 5 bases, leaving 11 bases between them. In nucleotides, the CDR3 is TGTGCCAGCAGTGACATGCAGGGCGATCAGCCCCAGCATTTT. It specifies CASSDMQGDQPQHF.

This clone has just one count. This chain links TRBV5-1 with TRBJ2-3, with TRBD2 as a possible D gene (5 bases). Germline-derived CDR1 and CDR2 are SGHRS and YFSETQ. Trimming took 0 bases from V and 6 from J, leaving 11 bases between them. The CDR3 consists of 14 residues. CDR3 amino acids: CASSLEDSTDTQYF. The CDR3 DNA follows: TGCGCCAGCAGCTTGGAGGACTCTACCGATACGCAGTATTTT.

V and J are TRBV5-1 and TRBJ2-1; D gene ambiguous. CDR1 is SGHRS, CDR2 YFSETQ, per germline. The CDR3 is 14 amino acids. With 2 bases removed from V and 4 bases from J, the gap between germline ends came to 10 bases. CDR3 region: CASSFSTLYNEQFF. The CDR3 nucleotides are TGCGCCAGCAGCTTTTCAACTCTGTACAATGAGCAGTTCTTC.

Note on this clone: Other nucleotide sequences from this sample produce the same CDR3. V is TRBV5-1 and J is TRBJ1-1; TRBD1 might be the D (5 bases). V shed 0 bases and J shed 2 bases, with 11 bases lying between them. Germline assignment: CDR1 SGHRS and CDR2 YFSETQ. The CDR3 runs to 15 residues. For the CDR3, the DNA is TGCGCCAGCAGCTTGGGGGACTCCCCTAACACTGAAGCTTTCTTT. The encoded protein is CASSLGDSPNTEAFF.

This rearrangement joins TRBV7-6 to TRBJ2-5; the match to TRBD2 covers 9 bases. The CDR3 consists of 15 residues. With V trimmed by 4 bases and J by 5 bases, 8 bases remained unmatched. Germline CDR1 reads SGHVS; CDR2 reads FNYEAQ. CDR3 nucleotides: TGTGCCAGCAGCTCCCTCCCTAGCGGGGCGGAGACCCAGTACTTC. Translated: CASSSLPSGAETQYF.

The genes are TRBV11-2 and TRBJ1-6; D might be TRBD1 (6 bases). The germline V gene has CDR1 SGHAT and CDR2 FQNNGV. The CDR3 loop spans 14 amino acids. V was pared by 3 bases and J by 6 bases, with 9 bases between. Here the CDR3 DNA reads TGTGCCAGCAGCTTGGTCAGGGGTAATTCACCCCTCCACTTT. It specifies CASSLVRGNSPLHF.

The CDR3: CASRRGGQGSYEQYF. The CDR3 region has the DNA TGTGCCAGCAGGAGGGGGGGACAGGGGTCCTACGAGCAGTACTTC. This rearrangement joins TRBV27 to TRBJ2-7; TRBD1 matches 10 bases. Germline assignment: CDR1 MNHEY and CDR2 SMNVEV (reference sequence). This CDR3 is built from 15 residues. Germline trimming cut 6 bases from V and 1 base from J; bases unmatched to any gene: 6.

The chain couples TRBV2 to TRBJ2-2, with 12 nucleotides matching TRBD2. With 4 bases clipped from V and 5 bases from J, the junction kept 8 bases outside the gene matches. Germline CDR1 reads SNHLY; CDR2 reads FYNNEI. The CDR3 consists of 17 residues. CDR3 residues: CASSVPSGGAFTGELFF. The CDR3, as DNA: TGTGCCAGCAGTGTCCCTAGCGGGGGGGCCTTTACCGGGGAGCTGTTTTTT.

Note on this clone: The junction and the germline gene differ at one end; a read error may be behind it. The rearrangement uses TRBV7-9 and TRBJ1-5, with 9 bases aligning to TRBD1. The germline CDR1 and CDR2 sequences are SEHNR and FQNEAQ (reference sequence). The CDR3 runs to 17 residues. CDR3: CSSRSEGQGGFNQPQHF. The CDR3 region has the DNA TGTTCCAGCAGATCTGAGGGACAGGGTGGGTTCAATCAGCCCCAGCATTTT.

The CDR3 loop is CASSVATGLSGELFF. The DNA of the CDR3 is TGTGCCAGTAGTGTGGCGACAGGCCTATCCGGGGAGCTGTTTTTT. The rearrangement uses TRBV19 and TRBJ2-2; D may be TRBD1 (6 bases). The ends were cut back, 5 bases at V and 6 bases at J, with 16 bases in the middle. This CDR3 has 15 amino acids. Germline V gene data show CDR1 as LNHDA and CDR2 as SQIVND (reference sequence).

J is TRBJ1-2 and V is TRBV2; 10 bases agree with TRBD1. Losses at the gene ends were 6 bases for V and 4 bases for J; bases not matched to a gene: 8. This CDR3 is 15 amino acids long. Germline V CDR1 and CDR2: SNHLY, FYNNEI. CDR3 sequence (DNA): TGTGCCAGCAGGGGCGACAGGGGGCCCGGCTATGGCTACACCTTC. Translation: CASRGDRGPGYGYTF.

The chain joins TRBV28 to TRBJ1-2, with D perhaps TRBD1 (6 bases). This CDR3 has 17 residues. Germline CDR1 MDHEN, CDR2 SYDVKM. Trimming took off 6 bases at V and 1 base at J, with 21 bases between the two ends. CDR3 DNA: TGTGCCAGCAGGTCAGATAAGGGGGGGCGCTTTAACTATGGCTACACCTTC. Residues: CASRSDKGGRFNYGYTF.

The J gene is TRBJ1-2, the V gene TRBV11-3, with D possibly being TRBD1 (6 bases). The germline CDR1 and CDR2 sequences are SGHNT and YENEEA. V was shortened by 5 bases and J by 2 bases, with 12 bases between the two germline ends. There are 14 residues in the CDR3. The CDR3 is CASSTHRENYGYTF. The CDR3 DNA reads as TGTGCCAGCAGCACCCACAGGGAGAACTATGGCTACACCTTC.

This sequence joins TRBV4-1 and TRBJ1-1; TRBD1 is a possible D gene (6 bases). In germline, CDR1 is MGHRA, CDR2 YSYEKL. The V gene lost 0 bases and the J gene lost 4 bases, with 18 bases spanning the gap. This CDR3 is 17 amino acids long. Written as DNA, the CDR3 is TGCGCCAGCAGCCAAGATCCCCGAAAGAGGGGGGGCACTGAAGCTTTCTTT. This encodes CASSQDPRKRGGTEAFF.

The chain's CDR3 is CASSTPGQGLYGYTF. CDR3 bases: TGTGCCAGCAGTACTCCGGGACAGGGTCTCTATGGCTACACCTTC. The gene calls are TRBV6-5 and TRBJ1-2, with 9 bases that match TRBD1. Germline lookup yields CDR1 MNHEY and CDR2 SVGAGI. The CDR3 is 15 residues long. V lost 5 bases to trimming and J lost 4 bases; unmatched junction nucleotides: 8.

The chain links TRBV5-1 to TRBJ2-7, with 7 nucleotides matching TRBD1. V lost 4 bases to trimming and J lost 3 bases; unmatched junction nucleotides: 7. This CDR3 contains 14 residues. Germline V gene lookup returns CDR1 SGHRS and CDR2 YFSETQ. CDR3 region: CASSASGQNYEQYF. The DNA of the CDR3 is TGCGCCAGCAGCGCCTCGGGACAGAACTACGAGCAGTACTTC.